One sample yielded the 19 T cell receptor beta chains listed below, sequenced in a study of blood T cell repertoires in COVID-19. Sequencing used immunoSEQ multiplex PCR; TCRdb keeps in-frame clones, though not all of them. The table has roughly 77,000 clones, about nine tenths seen once. Sequencing input: peripheral blood. Every receptor here comes from a human donor in a cohort sampled during active COVID-19.

The rearrangement uses TRBV4-1 and TRBJ2-2; TRBD2 aligns across 11 bases. The V gene end was trimmed by 1 base and the J gene end by 6 bases; junction bases not matched to a gene: 4. The CDR3 runs 16 residues. Germline CDR1 reads MGHRA; CDR2 reads YSYEKL. The DNA of the CDR3 is TGCGCCAGCAGCCAAGTAGCGGGGGGGCAGCCCGGGGAGCTGTTTTTT. Residues: CASSQVAGGQPGELFF.

The chain carries TRBV21-1 and TRBJ2-2; the listed D gene, TRBD1, was not tested against the DNA. TRBV21-1 is tagged as a pseudogene. The CDR3 sequence is 15 residues long. CDR3 sequence (DNA): TGTGCCAGCCCTCGTCAGGGGGTCAACACCGGGGAGCTGTTTTTT. Its protein product is CASPRQGVNTGELFF.

The chain carries TRBV19 and TRBJ1-5, with a weak D call TRBD1 (5 bases). CDR3 size: 17 residues. V was pared by 3 bases and J by 0 bases, with 15 bases between. Germline lookup yields CDR1 LNHDA and CDR2 SQIVND (reference sequence). The CDR3 nucleotides are TGTGCCAGTAGTATTGGCAGGGTCGGATATAGCAATCAGCCCCAGCATTTT. Translation: CASSIGRVGYSNQPQHF. Full variable domain (outside the CDR3, taken from reference TRBV19 and TRBJ1-5): DGGITQSPKYLFRKEGQNVTLSCEQNLNHDAMYWYRQDPGQGLRLIYYSQIVNDFQKGDIAEGYSVSREKKESFPLTVTSAQKNPTAFYLCASSIGRVGYSNQPQHFGDGTRLSIL.

The V and J genes are TRBV5-6 and TRBJ2-1, with 8 bases identical to TRBD1. CDR3 length: 17 residues. Trimming cost V 0 bases and J 9 bases; bases outside gene matches: 14. The germline V gene has CDR1 SGHDT and CDR2 YYEEEE. The CDR3 protein is CASSLAWDRRLATEQFF. As DNA, the CDR3 is TGTGCCAGCAGCTTGGCTTGGGACAGGCGTTTAGCCACTGAGCAGTTCTTC.

This clone was recorded a few times. The junction differs from germline at one of its ends, possibly a read error. The CDR3 DNA is TGTGCCAGCAGTCAAGCCCAGGGGTCGGGGACCTACGAGCAGTACTTC. This encodes CASSQAQGSGTYEQYF. The chain couples TRBV4-2 to TRBJ2-7; weak D call: TRBD1 (6 bases). The germline gives CDR1 LGHNA, CDR2 YNFKEQ. The CDR3 has 16 amino acids.

The chain links TRBV5-4 to TRBJ2-2; 7 nucleotides line up with TRBD1. The CDR3 totals 16 residues. Germline CDR1 and CDR2: SGHNT and YYREEE (reference sequence). The J segment lost 3 bases and the V segment lost 2 bases, leaving 7 bases of the junction unmatched. The CDR3 region is CASSLRPGGDTGELFF. The CDR3 DNA reads TGTGCCAGCAGCTTACGCCCAGGGGGAGACACCGGGGAGCTGTTTTTT.

This sequence joins TRBV23-1 and TRBJ2-7; no clear D gene. TRBV23-1 has ORF status, its function being uncertain. CDR3 length equals 12 residues. The germline V and J ends were trimmed by 6 bases and 0 bases, with 6 bases remaining between them. The CDR3 loop reads CASRLSSYEQYF. DNA for the CDR3: TGCGCCAGCAGGCTGAGCTCCTACGAGCAGTACTTC.

The rearrangement links TRBV28 to TRBJ2-1, with 9 bases identical to TRBD2. The CDR3 extends over 19 amino acids. Trimming cost V 5 bases and J 6 bases; bases outside gene matches: 20. The germline CDR1 and CDR2 sequences are MDHEN and SYDVKM. Here the CDR3 reads CASSTVLAGFLTRSNEQFF. The CDR3 DNA reads TGTGCCAGCAGTACGGTCCTAGCGGGGTTTCTTACCCGCTCCAATGAGCAGTTCTTC.

The chain links TRBV6-1 to TRBJ1-3; no firm D call. Per the germline V gene, CDR1 is MNHNS and CDR2 is SASEGT. Trimming stripped 2 bases from V and 0 bases from J, with 20 bases between. The CDR3 spans 19 residues. The DNA of the CDR3 is TGTGCCAGCAGTGAATATCCCCCTGATTTCCCGAGCTCTGGAAACACCATATATTTT. Its protein product is CASSEYPPDFPSSGNTIYF.

V usage is TRBV6-6 and J usage is TRBJ1-5; D is unresolved. The CDR3 length is 16 residues. Trimming pared 0 bases from V and 6 bases from J, leaving 15 bases between. Germline assignment: CDR1 MNHNY and CDR2 SVGAGI (reference sequence). The CDR3 DNA reads TGTGCCAGCAGTTACTCGGGAGGGTATTCGGGTCAGCCCCAGCATTTT. Amino acid sequence: CASSYSGGYSGQPQHF.

This chain uses TRBV5-5 with TRBJ2-5, with D tentatively TRBD2 (6 bases). V was cut by 1 base and J by 1 base, with 8 bases left in between. This CDR3 region has 14 residues. Germline V gene sequence: CDR1 SGHKS, CDR2 YYEKEE (reference sequence). The CDR3 DNA is TGTGCCAGCAGCTTGTTTAGCGGCCAAGAGACCCAGTACTTC. Protein: CASSLFSGQETQYF.

This chain links TRBV30 with TRBJ2-1; 11 bases match TRBD2. The V segment lost 3 bases and the J segment 9 bases; nucleotides outside the gene matches: 10. The CDR3 runs to 15 residues. CDR1 and CDR2 (germline): GTSNPN, SVGIG (reference sequence). Here the CDR3 DNA reads TGTGCCTGGAGCACAACTAGCGGGAGACGTGGTGAGCAGTTCTTC. This sequence encodes CAWSTTSGRRGEQFF.

This chain connects TRBV5-1 to TRBJ1-2; 9 bases match TRBD1. V shed 0 bases, J shed 4 bases, and the junction held 7 bases outside the gene matches. The CDR3 sequence is 16 residues long. Per germline, CDR1 SGHRS and CDR2 YFSETQ. This CDR3 reads CASSLESGTGTYGYTF. CDR3 DNA: TGCGCCAGCAGCTTGGAGTCCGGGACAGGGACCTATGGCTACACCTTC.

The chain uses TRBV30 and TRBJ2-7, with 11 bases identical to TRBD2. The CDR3 totals 15 residues. Per germline, CDR1 GTSNPN and CDR2 SVGIG (reference sequence). Losses at the gene ends were 1 base for V and 5 bases for J; bases not matched to a gene: 7. The CDR3 protein is CAWSAFSGRANEQYF. The DNA for the CDR3 is TGTGCCTGGAGTGCCTTTAGCGGGAGGGCTAACGAGCAGTACTTC.

This chain links TRBV5-4 with TRBJ2-5; 7 bases align to TRBD1. This CDR3 is 13 amino acids long. With V trimmed by 0 bases and J by 4 bases, 0 bases remained unmatched. Germline V gene sequence: CDR1 SGHNT, CDR2 YYREEE (reference sequence). The CDR3 sequence: CASSLAGGETQYF. In DNA form, the CDR3 reads TGTGCCAGCAGCTTGGCAGGGGGAGAGACCCAGTACTTC.

V gene TRBV29-1 combines with J gene TRBJ2-1; TRBD2 matches 8 bases. The CDR3 is 13 residues long. V was clipped by 7 bases and J by 6 bases; unmatched bases: 8. Germline values: CDR1 SQVTM, CDR2 ANQGSEA. Written as DNA, the CDR3 is TGCAGCGCCTATACAACTAGCGGCAATGAGCAGTTCTTC. Protein product: CSAYTTSGNEQFF.

The chain recombines TRBV2 with TRBJ2-3; TRBD2 might be the D (6 bases). From germline, CDR1 is SNHLY and CDR2 FYNNEI. V was cut by 2 bases and J by 1 base, with 13 bases left in between. This CDR3 comprises 16 residues. CDR3 sequence (DNA): TGTGCCAGCAGTGAATATCTGGGGGGAGGCACAGATACGCAGTATTTT. Its protein is CASSEYLGGGTDTQYF.

The chain combines TRBV12-3 or TRBV12-4 with TRBJ1-1, with D hard to call. The CDR3 is 12 amino acids. Between the trimmed V and J ends, which lost 2 bases and 4 bases, there was a span of 5 bases. The CDR3 reads CASSLYSTEAFF. DNA of the CDR3: TGTGCCAGCAGTTTATACAGCACTGAAGCTTTCTTT.

The chain links TRBV6-2 or TRBV6-3 to TRBJ2-5; D perhaps matches TRBD2 (7 bases). Germline V gives CDR1 MNHEY, CDR2 SVGEGT. V gave up 2 bases and J gave up 0 bases, with 13 bases separating them. CDR3 length: 16 amino acids. The CDR3 loop reads CASSYRGATYQETQYF. The CDR3 nucleotides read TGTGCCAGCAGTTACCGGGGGGCGACGTACCAAGAGACCCAGTACTTC.